Following are 30 T cell receptor beta chains from one sample sequenced in a study of response to subunit inactivated influenza vaccine. TCRdb called the RT-PCR reads again in MiXCR, with one record for every CDR3 protein. The data show 600,000 to 700,000 distinct CDR3 sequences, around 15% seen once. Sample: PBMCs from blood, taken less than 15 days before vaccination. These receptors came from a man over 45 who received an inactivated influenza vaccine.

V and J are TRBV6-5 and TRBJ2-7; D might be TRBD1 (5 bases). The V end was cut by 2 bases, the J end by 3 bases, with 14 bases between. CDR1 and CDR2 from the germline V gene are MNHEY and SVGAGI. The CDR3 length is 15 residues. The CDR3 sequence is CASSYVQGIGYEQYF. CDR3 nucleotides: TGTGCCAGCAGTTACGTCCAGGGAATTGGCTACGAGCAGTACTTC.

The sample holds a few counts of this clonotype. CDR3 nucleotide sequence: TGTGCCAGCAGCGCCCGATCGGAGCAGTACTTC. Its translation is CASSARSEQYF. The chain has TRBV11-1 and TRBJ2-7; D gene uncertain. CDR3 size: 11 residues. With 5 bases removed from V and 7 bases from J, the gap between germline ends came to 9 bases. In germline, CDR1 is SGHAT, CDR2 FQDESV (reference sequence).

This clonotype occurred many times. V and J are TRBV12-3 or TRBV12-4 and TRBJ1-4; the D is unclear. This CDR3 has 12 residues. V lost 3 bases and J lost 7, with 6 bases in between. The CDR3, as DNA: TGTGCCAGCAGTTTCGTGGGTGAAAAACTGTTTTTT. This sequence encodes CASSFVGEKLFF.

This clonotype has more than one count but fewer than ten. This chain connects TRBV7-2 to TRBJ2-3; 11 bases match TRBD1. With V trimmed by 5 bases and J by 3 bases, 7 bases remained unmatched. Germline CDR1 is SGHTA and CDR2 is FQGNSA. The CDR3 runs to 16 residues. CDR3 nucleotide sequence: TGTGCCAGCAGCCTCCGGACAGGGGGCCGAACAGATACGCAGTATTTT. Protein product: CASSLRTGGRTDTQYF.

A few counts support this clonotype. This sequence joins TRBV5-1 and TRBJ2-7; 7 bases map to TRBD1. The germline gives CDR1 SGHRS, CDR2 YFSETQ. This CDR3 region has 14 residues. V trimming: 4 bases; J trimming: 1 base; junction bases outside the gene matches: 5. The CDR3 sequence is CASSTGQLSYEQYF. In DNA form, the CDR3 reads TGCGCCAGCAGCACGGGACAGCTATCCTACGAGCAGTACTTC.

This chain uses TRBV20-1 with TRBJ2-1; 13 nucleotides match TRBD2. Germline CDR1 and CDR2: DFQATT and SNEGSKA (reference sequence). V shed 3 bases, J shed 4 bases, and the junction held 6 bases outside the gene matches. This CDR3 is 16 amino acids long. CDR3 DNA: TGCAGTGCTAGGAGAATGACTAGCGGGAGGTACAATGAGCAGTTCTTC. Translated: CSARRMTSGRYNEQFF.

The rearrangement uses TRBV10-2 and TRBJ2-4; D gene ambiguous. Trimming shortened V by 4 bases and J by 6 bases, and 4 bases separated the two germline ends. Germline loops: CDR1 WSHSY, CDR2 SAAADI. This CDR3 is built from 11 residues. In DNA, the CDR3 is TGCGCCAGCAGTGGGGGAAACATTCAGTACTTC. Translation: CASSGGNIQYF.

This clonotype was found a few times. The rearrangement uses TRBV13 and TRBJ1-2; perhaps TRBD1 as D (5 bases). V lost 4 bases and J 5 bases, leaving 20 bases between the germline ends. Per the germline V gene, CDR1 is PRHDT and CDR2 is FYEKMQ (reference sequence). The CDR3 runs 16 residues. This CDR3 reads CASSSRAGGKGYGYTF. The CDR3 nucleotides are TGTGCCAGCAGCTCCCGCGCAGGAGGGAAGGGGTATGGCTACACCTTC.

The chain uses TRBV10-3 and TRBJ2-6; no reliable D call. V was pared by 11 bases and J by 0 bases, with 5 bases between. Germline loops: CDR1 ENHRY, CDR2 SYGVKD. This CDR3 is built from 12 residues. CDR3 DNA sequence: TGTGCCTCCTTCTCTGGGGCCAACGTCCTGACTTTC. Amino acids: CASFSGANVLTF.

The V and J genes are TRBV29-1 and TRBJ2-7; D ambiguous. Trimming shortened V by 3 bases and J by 6 bases, and 9 bases separated the two germline ends. Germline values: CDR1 SQVTM, CDR2 ANQGSEA. The CDR3 runs to 11 residues. The CDR3 loop is CSVEYEAEQYF. CDR3 DNA sequence: TGCAGCGTTGAGTACGAGGCCGAGCAGTACTTC.

The V and J genes are TRBV20-1 and TRBJ2-1; 10 bases line up with TRBD2. This CDR3 is 14 amino acids long. Trimming at V came to 3 bases and at J to 7 bases, leaving 6 bases not matched to a gene. Germline lookup yields CDR1 DFQATT and CDR2 SNEGSKA (reference sequence). The DNA of the CDR3 is TGCAGTGCTAGTCCTAGCGGGAGATGGAATGAGCAGTTCTTC. This encodes CSASPSGRWNEQFF.

This clonotype was observed at least ten times. The chain has TRBV5-1 and TRBJ2-1; 10 nucleotides line up with TRBD1. The junction had 11 bases not matched to a gene; V was cut back by 6 bases and J by 8 bases. The CDR3 runs to 15 residues. Germline V gene sequence: CDR1 SGHRS, CDR2 YFSETQ. The CDR3 loop is CASKTGTGEFDEQFF. CDR3 sequence (DNA): TGCGCCAGCAAGACCGGGACAGGGGAGTTCGATGAGCAGTTCTTC.

This rearrangement joins TRBV4-1 to TRBJ2-1, with D perhaps given as TRBD1 or TRBD2 (5 bases each). Trimming shortened V by 3 bases and J by 6 bases, and 15 bases separated the two germline ends. Germline V gives CDR1 MGHRA, CDR2 YSYEKL. The CDR3 spans 15 residues. The CDR3 nucleotides are TGCGCCAGCAGCCATCTTCTGGGGACCCCCAATGAGCAGTTCTTC. This gives the protein CASSHLLGTPNEQFF.

CDR3 nucleotide sequence: TGCGCCAGCAGCTTGGAGACAGGGGGGGGAGCTTTCTTT. The encoded protein is CASSLETGGGAFF. V gene TRBV5-1 combines with J gene TRBJ1-1; TRBD1 agrees at 9 bases. J gave up 10 bases and V 0 bases, and 4 bases lay outside the gene matches. This CDR3 is built from 13 residues. Germline CDR1 is SGHRS and CDR2 is YFSETQ.

This chain uses TRBV11-2 with TRBJ1-1; possible D gene TRBD1, 5 bases. Germline CDR1 and CDR2: SGHAT and FQNNGV. The CDR3 contains 16 residues. Trimming cost V 4 bases and J 0 bases, with 15 bases left between them. For the CDR3, the DNA is TGTGCCAGCAGCTCGTCCTGGGGCGGGTTGAACACTGAAGCTTTCTTT. Residues: CASSSSWGGLNTEAFF.

The chain recombines TRBV20-1 with TRBJ2-1, with TRBD2 matching 7 bases. J gave up 4 bases and V 0 bases, and 12 bases lay outside the gene matches. The CDR3 loop spans 17 amino acids. Germline V lookup: CDR1 DFQATT, CDR2 SNEGSKA (reference sequence). CDR3 residues: CSARDWQGGLPYNEQFF. The CDR3 DNA reads as TGCAGTGCTAGAGATTGGCAGGGAGGGTTACCATACAATGAGCAGTTCTTC.

The chain carries TRBV9 and TRBJ2-5; tentatively, D is TRBD1 (6 bases). The CDR3 loop spans 15 amino acids. V was clipped by 0 bases and J by 0 bases, with 9 bases between them. Germline CDR1 reads SGDLS; CDR2 reads YYNGEE. CDR3: CASSVGRQDQETQYF. CDR3 DNA sequence: TGTGCCAGCAGCGTAGGACGACAGGACCAAGAGACCCAGTACTTC.

This clonotype was observed many times. The gene calls are TRBV5-6 and TRBJ1-1, with D possibly matching TRBD1 (6 bases). CDR1 and CDR2 (germline): SGHDT, YYEEEE. Trimming took 0 bases from V and 4 from J, leaving 13 bases between them. The CDR3 has 15 amino acids. Here the CDR3 DNA reads TGTGCCAGCAGCTTGGATACAGGGTTGTTCACTGAAGCTTTCTTT. Residues: CASSLDTGLFTEAFF.

This clonotype was detected many times. This sequence joins TRBV20-1 and TRBJ2-1; 10 nucleotides match TRBD2. CDR1 is DFQATT, CDR2 SNEGSKA, per germline (reference sequence). The V and J ends lost 0 bases and 8 bases, in that order; junction bases with no gene match: 7. The CDR3 is made up of 15 amino acids. CDR3 DNA: TGCAGTGCTAGAGATCTAGCGGGGGTGGGCGATGAGCAGTTCTTC. Protein: CSARDLAGVGDEQFF.

CDR3 sequence (DNA): TGTGCCAGCGGGGGAGACAACCCTAACTATGGCTACACCTTC. It specifies CASGGDNPNYGYTF. This chain links TRBV2 with TRBJ1-2; TRBD1 is a possible D gene (5 bases). V gave up 8 bases and J gave up 0 bases, with 13 bases separating them. Germline V CDR1 and CDR2: SNHLY, FYNNEI. The CDR3 has 14 residues.

This chain connects TRBV11-2 to TRBJ2-7; 7 bases line up with TRBD1. Germline V gene lookup returns CDR1 SGHAT and CDR2 FQNNGV. With V trimmed by 5 bases and J by 2 bases, 15 bases remained unmatched. CDR3 length equals 17 residues. CDR3 nucleotides: TGTGCCAGCAGCGCTAGAGGGGGACAGCTGACCACCTACGAGCAGTACTTC. Its translation is CASSARGGQLTTYEQYF.

This clonotype was observed a few times. The V call is TRBV25-1, the J call TRBJ2-7, with TRBD1 identical over 7 bases. Per the germline V gene, CDR1 is MGHDK and CDR2 is SYGVNS. This CDR3 region has 14 residues. Germline trimming cut 5 bases from V and 2 bases from J; bases unmatched to any gene: 6. CDR3 loop: CASSFGTDTYEQYF. CDR3 sequence (DNA): TGTGCCAGCAGTTTTGGGACAGATACCTACGAGCAGTACTTC.

This clonotype was counted only a few times. The gene calls are TRBV6-6 and TRBJ1-1; D unclear. Looked up from germline, CDR1 is MNHNY and CDR2 is SVGAGI (reference sequence). This CDR3 contains 12 residues. Trimming removed 2 bases at V and 7 bases at J, with 8 bases between. CDR3 nucleotide sequence: TGTGCCAGCAGTTACCCCCGAATTGAAGCTTTCTTT. It yields the protein CASSYPRIEAFF.

This sequence joins TRBV12-3 or TRBV12-4 and TRBJ2-2, with a tentative D call TRBD2 (6 bases). The CDR3 has 14 amino acids. V was pared by 7 bases and J by 6 bases, with 15 bases between. The CDR3, as DNA: TGTGCCAGCATCAACATGGCGGGACCCGGGGAGCTGTTTTTT. Translating gives CASINMAGPGELFF.

This chain joins TRBV7-9 and TRBJ2-5; 7 nucleotides match TRBD2. In germline, CDR1 is SEHNR, CDR2 FQNEAQ (reference sequence). V gave up 7 bases and J gave up 2 bases; unmatched junction bases: 4. CDR3 length equals 13 residues. CDR3 sequence (DNA): TGTGCCAGCAACGCGGGGGTTCAAGAGACCCAGTACTTC. Its protein product is CASNAGVQETQYF.

V and J are TRBV29-1 and TRBJ2-2; 9 bases are shared with TRBD1. CDR3 length: 14 residues. CDR1 is SQVTM, CDR2 ANQGSEA, per germline. V was pared by 6 bases and J by 4 bases, with 6 bases of the junction left unmatched. The CDR3 is CSVPEDRGTGELFF. CDR3 nucleotide sequence: TGCAGCGTCCCGGAGGACAGGGGCACCGGGGAGCTGTTTTTT.

V gene TRBV5-1 combines with J gene TRBJ2-7, with TRBD2 identical over 12 bases. Germline assignment: CDR1 SGHRS and CDR2 YFSETQ. The ends lost 0 bases at V and 5 bases at J; junction bases unmatched: 6. The CDR3 has 16 amino acids. The CDR3 DNA reads TGCGCCAGCAGCTTGGGACTAGCGGGAGCTTCCCACGAGCAGTACTTC. Translating it yields CASSLGLAGASHEQYF.

This clonotype was recorded many times. J is TRBJ1-1 and V is TRBV10-3, with D unresolved. CDR3 size: 13 residues. Germline loops: CDR1 ENHRY, CDR2 SYGVKD. Trimming cost V 7 bases and J 0 bases, with 9 bases left between them. CDR3 region: CAIKGNLNTEAFF. In DNA form, the CDR3 reads TGTGCCATCAAGGGCAATTTGAACACTGAAGCTTTCTTT.

Worth noting for this clonotype: One junction end disagrees with the germline gene, perhaps due to a read error. J is TRBJ1-4 and V is TRBV6-1; 8 nucleotides align to TRBD1. Germline CDR1 is MNHNS and CDR2 is SASEGT. The CDR3 has 15 residues. CDR3 in amino acids: CASSEGQGQREKLFF. The CDR3 nucleotides are TGTGCCAGCAGCGAAGGACAGGGCCAGCGGGAAAAACTGTTTTTT.

This clonotype has just one count. The chain has TRBV10-3 and TRBJ2-7; D might be TRBD1 (6 bases). CDR3 length: 13 amino acids. Germline V lookup: CDR1 ENHRY, CDR2 SYGVKD. V was trimmed by 6 bases and J by 3 bases, leaving 12 bases between them. The CDR3 DNA reads TGTGCCATCAGCCCCGAACAGGGCTACGAGCAGTACTTC. Encoded protein: CAISPEQGYEQYF.